Here is one T cell receptor beta chain with its context. The data were produced by immunoSEQ multiplex PCR, yet TCRdb's version contains in-frame clones alone and is incomplete. Of about 67,000 clones in the sample, about nine tenths were seen once. Looked up from germline, CDR1 is SNHLY and CDR2 is FYNNEI. V was pared by 3 bases and J by 3 bases, with 7 bases between. This CDR3 comprises 13 residues. This entry belongs to a study of OX40 agonist ivuxolimab in advanced cancers. V usage is TRBV2 and J usage is TRBJ2-3, with a tentative D call TRBD1 (5 bases). The sequenced sample was CD4+ or CD8+ T cells sorted from blood, obtained in a trial of the OX40 agonist ivuxolimab. This clonotype was obtained from an adult with an advanced solid tumor such as melanoma, head and neck, liver or kidney cancer. DNA of the CDR3: TGTGCCAGCAGTGACAGGGCGACAGATACGCAGTATTTT. Amino acid sequence: CASSDRATDTQYF.